Reported below is one T cell receptor (beta chain). The antigen remains undetermined. This specimen comes from a study of shared clonotypes between healthy human individuals. Study-wide background: Per-donor plates numbered three CD4 naive, three CD4 memory, two CD8 naive and one CD8 memory.

Generated by immunoSEQ multiplex PCR, the TCRdb table keeps only in-frame clones and is missing some. The repertoire holds over a million clones, with under 99% as singletons. The study's findings and limits: Compared with clonotypes that all four donors shared, non-shared clonotypes had lower generation probabilities.

This sequence originates from a man aged 25-40 years in good health. The specimen was naive CD4+ T cells sorted from blood. The subset was: CD45RA+ positively selected.

CDR3 residues: CASSHWKDTQYF. The CDR3 DNA reads TGTGCCAGCAGCCACTGGAAGGATACGCAGTATTTT. The chain uses TRBV5-4 and TRBJ2-3; D remains unclear. The CDR3 loop spans 12 amino acids. Germline loops: CDR1 SGHNT, CDR2 YYREEE (reference sequence). The V gene lost 4 bases and the J gene lost 6 bases, with 9 bases spanning the gap.